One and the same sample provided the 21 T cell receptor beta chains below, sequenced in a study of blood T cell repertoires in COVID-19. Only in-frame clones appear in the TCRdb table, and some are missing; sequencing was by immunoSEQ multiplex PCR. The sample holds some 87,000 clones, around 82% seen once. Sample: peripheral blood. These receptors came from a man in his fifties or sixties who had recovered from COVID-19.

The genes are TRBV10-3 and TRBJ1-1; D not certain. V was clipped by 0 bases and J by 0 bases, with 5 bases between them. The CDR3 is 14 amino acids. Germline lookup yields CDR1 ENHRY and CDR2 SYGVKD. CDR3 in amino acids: CAISESGVNTEAFF. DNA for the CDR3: TGTGCCATCAGTGAGTCAGGAGTGAACACTGAAGCTTTCTTT.

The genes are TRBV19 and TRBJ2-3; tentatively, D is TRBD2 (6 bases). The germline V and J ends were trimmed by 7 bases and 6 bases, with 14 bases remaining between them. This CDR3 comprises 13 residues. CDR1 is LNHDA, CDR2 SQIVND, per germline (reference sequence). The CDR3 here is CASKFRGADTQYF. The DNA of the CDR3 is TGTGCCAGTAAATTTCGCGGGGCGGATACGCAGTATTTT. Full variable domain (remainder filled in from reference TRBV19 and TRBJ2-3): DGGITQSPKYLFRKEGQNVTLSCEQNLNHDAMYWYRQDPGQGLRLIYYSQIVNDFQKGDIAEGYSVSREKKESFPLTVTSAQKNPTAFYLCASKFRGADTQYFGPGTRLTVL.

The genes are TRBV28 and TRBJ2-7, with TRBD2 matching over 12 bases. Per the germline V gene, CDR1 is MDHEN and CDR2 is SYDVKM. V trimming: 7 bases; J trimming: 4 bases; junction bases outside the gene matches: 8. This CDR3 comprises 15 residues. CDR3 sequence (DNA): TGTGCCAGCATGACTAGCGGGAGTGGGGATTACGAGCAGTACTTC. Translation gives CASMTSGSGDYEQYF.

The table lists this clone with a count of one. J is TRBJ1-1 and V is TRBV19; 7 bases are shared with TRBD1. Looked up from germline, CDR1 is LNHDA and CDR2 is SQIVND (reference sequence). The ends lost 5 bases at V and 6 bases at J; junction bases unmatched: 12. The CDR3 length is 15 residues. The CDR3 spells CASSPQRQGPPEAFF. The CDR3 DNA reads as TGTGCCAGTAGTCCTCAGAGACAGGGTCCCCCTGAAGCTTTCTTT. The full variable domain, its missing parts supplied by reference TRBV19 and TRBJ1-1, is DGGITQSPKYLFRKEGQNVTLSCEQNLNHDAMYWYRQDPGQGLRLIYYSQIVNDFQKGDIAEGYSVSREKKESFPLTVTSAQKNPTAFYLCASSPQRQGPPEAFFGQGTRLTVV.

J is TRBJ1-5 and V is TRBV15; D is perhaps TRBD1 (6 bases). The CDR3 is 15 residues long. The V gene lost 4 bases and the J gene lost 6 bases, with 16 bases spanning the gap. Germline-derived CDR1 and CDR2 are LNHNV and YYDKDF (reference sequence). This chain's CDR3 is CATSTQGSKGQPQHF. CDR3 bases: TGTGCCACCAGCACACAGGGATCCAAGGGTCAGCCCCAGCATTTT.

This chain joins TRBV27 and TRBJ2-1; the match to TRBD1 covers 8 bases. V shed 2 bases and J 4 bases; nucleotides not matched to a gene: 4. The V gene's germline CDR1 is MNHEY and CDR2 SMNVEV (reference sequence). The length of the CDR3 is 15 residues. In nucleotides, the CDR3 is TGTGCCAGCAGTTTACCAGGGGGCTGGTACAATGAGCAGTTCTTC. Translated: CASSLPGGWYNEQFF.

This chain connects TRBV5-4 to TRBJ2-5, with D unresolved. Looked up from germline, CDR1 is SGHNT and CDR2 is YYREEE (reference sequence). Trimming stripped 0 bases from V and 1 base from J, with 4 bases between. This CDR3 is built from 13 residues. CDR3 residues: CASSLDTQETQYF. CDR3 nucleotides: TGTGCCAGCAGCTTGGACACCCAAGAGACCCAGTACTTC.

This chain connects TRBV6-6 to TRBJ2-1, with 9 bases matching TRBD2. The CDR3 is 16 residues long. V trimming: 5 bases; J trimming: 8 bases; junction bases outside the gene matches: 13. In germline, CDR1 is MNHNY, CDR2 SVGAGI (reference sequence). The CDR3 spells CASSRGSGGLNDEQFF. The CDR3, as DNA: TGTGCCAGCAGTCGAGGTAGCGGGGGCCTAAACGATGAGCAGTTCTTC.

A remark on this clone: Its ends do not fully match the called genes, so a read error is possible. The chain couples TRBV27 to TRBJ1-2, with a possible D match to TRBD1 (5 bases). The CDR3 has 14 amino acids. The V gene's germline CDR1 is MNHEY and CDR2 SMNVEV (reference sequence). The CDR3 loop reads CASSTGRGSYAYTF. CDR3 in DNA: TGTGCCAGCAGTACAGGTCGTGGCAGTTATGCCTACACCTTC.

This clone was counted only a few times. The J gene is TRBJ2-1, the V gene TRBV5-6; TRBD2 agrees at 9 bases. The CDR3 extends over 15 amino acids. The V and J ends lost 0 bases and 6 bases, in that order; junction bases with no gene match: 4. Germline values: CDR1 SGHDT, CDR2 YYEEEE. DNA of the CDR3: TGTGCCAGCAGCTTGGTGGCGGGGGGGCTCAATGAGCAGTTCTTC. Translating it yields CASSLVAGGLNEQFF.

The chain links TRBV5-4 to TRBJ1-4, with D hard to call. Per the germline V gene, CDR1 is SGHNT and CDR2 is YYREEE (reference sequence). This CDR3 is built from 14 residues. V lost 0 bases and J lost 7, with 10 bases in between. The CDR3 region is CASSLGPGSEKLFF. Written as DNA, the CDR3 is TGTGCCAGCAGCTTGGGGCCCGGGAGTGAAAAACTGTTTTTT. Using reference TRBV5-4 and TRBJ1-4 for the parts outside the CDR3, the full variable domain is ETGVTQSPTHLIKTRGQQVTLRCSSQSGHNTVSWYQQALGQGPQFIFQYYREEENGRGNFPPRFSGLQFPNYSSELNVNALELDDSALYLCASSLGPGSEKLFFGSGTQLSVL.

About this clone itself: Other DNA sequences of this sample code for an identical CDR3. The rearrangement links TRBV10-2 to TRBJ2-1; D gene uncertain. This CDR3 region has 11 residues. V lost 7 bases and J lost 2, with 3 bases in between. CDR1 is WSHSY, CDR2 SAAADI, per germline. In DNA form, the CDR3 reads TGCGCCAGCACCGCCTACAATGAGCAGTTCTTC. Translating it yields CASTAYNEQFF.

The CDR3, as DNA: TGTGCCAGCAGCCAACTTCCGGGACAGGGGGCTCCTGAAGCTTTCTTT. Translation gives CASSQLPGQGAPEAFF. The chain is built from TRBV3-1 (or the pseudogene TRBV3-2) and TRBJ1-1; 12 bases line up with TRBD1. This CDR3 contains 16 residues. Germline assignment: CDR1 LGHDT and CDR2 YNNKEL (reference sequence). V shed 2 bases and J 6 bases; nucleotides not matched to a gene: 7.

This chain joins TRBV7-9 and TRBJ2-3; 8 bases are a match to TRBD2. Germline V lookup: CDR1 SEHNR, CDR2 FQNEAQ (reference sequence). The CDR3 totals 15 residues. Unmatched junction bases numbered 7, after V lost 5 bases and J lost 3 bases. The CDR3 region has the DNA TGTGCCAGCAGCGTTAGGCGGGAGGTGACAGATACGCAGTATTTT. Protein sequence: CASSVRREVTDTQYF. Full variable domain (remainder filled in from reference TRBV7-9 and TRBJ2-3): DTGVSQNPRHKITKRGQNVTFRCDPISEHNRLYWYRQTLGQGPEFLTYFQNEAQLEKSRLLSDRFSAERPKGSFSTLEIQRTEQGDSAMYLCASSVRREVTDTQYFGPGTRLTVL.

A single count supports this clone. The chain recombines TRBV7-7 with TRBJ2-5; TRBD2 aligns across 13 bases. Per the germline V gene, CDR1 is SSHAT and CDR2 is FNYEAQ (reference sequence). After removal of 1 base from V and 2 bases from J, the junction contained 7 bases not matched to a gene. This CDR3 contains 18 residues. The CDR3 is CASSLGGLAGIGQETQYF. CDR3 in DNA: TGTGCCAGCAGCTTAGGGGGACTAGCGGGAATTGGACAAGAGACCCAGTACTTC. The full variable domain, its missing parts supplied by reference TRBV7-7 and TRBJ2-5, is GAGVSQSPRYKVTKRGQDVTLRCDPISSHATLYWYQQALGQGPEFLTYFNYEAQPDKSGLPSDRFSAERPEGSISTLTIQRTEQRDSAMYRCASSLGGLAGIGQETQYFGPGTRLLVL.

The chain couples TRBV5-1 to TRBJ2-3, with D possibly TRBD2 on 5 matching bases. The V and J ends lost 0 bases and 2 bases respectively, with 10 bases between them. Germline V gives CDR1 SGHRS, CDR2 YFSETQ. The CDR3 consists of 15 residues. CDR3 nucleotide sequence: TGCGCCAGCAGCTTGGCCGCGACTATCACAGATACGCAGTATTTT. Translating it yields CASSLAATITDTQYF. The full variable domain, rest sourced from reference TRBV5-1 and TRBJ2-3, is KAGVTQTPRYLIKTRGQQVTLSCSPISGHRSVSWYQQTPGQGLQFLFEYFSETQRNKGNFPGRFSGRQFSNSRSEMNVSTLELGDSALYLCASSLAATITDTQYFGPGTRLTVL.

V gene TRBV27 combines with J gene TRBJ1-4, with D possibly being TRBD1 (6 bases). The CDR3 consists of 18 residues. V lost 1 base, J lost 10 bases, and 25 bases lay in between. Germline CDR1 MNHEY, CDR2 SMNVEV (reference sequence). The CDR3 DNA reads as TGTGCCAGCAGTTTATTCGTTGAAGCTAACGGGGGGCCAGGAAAACTGTTTTTT. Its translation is CASSLFVEANGGPGKLFF.

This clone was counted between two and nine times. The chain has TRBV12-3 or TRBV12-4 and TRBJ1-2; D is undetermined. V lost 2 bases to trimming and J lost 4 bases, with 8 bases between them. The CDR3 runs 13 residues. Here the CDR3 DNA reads TGTGCCAGCAGTTTATTCGGTAGCTATGGCTACACCTTC. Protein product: CASSLFGSYGYTF.

CDR3 loop: CASSATGVSSHEQYF. In DNA form, the CDR3 reads TGTGCCAGCAGCGCTACGGGGGTTTCGTCCCACGAGCAGTACTTC. The V call is TRBV9, the J call TRBJ2-7; the D gene is possibly TRBD2 (6 bases). The germline V and J ends were trimmed by 3 bases and 5 bases, with 18 bases remaining between them. The CDR3 spans 15 residues. Germline-derived CDR1 and CDR2 are SGDLS and YYNGEE. Together with reference TRBV9 and TRBJ2-7, the CDR3 gives the full variable domain: DSGVTQTPKHLITATGQRVTLRCSPRSGDLSVYWYQQSLDQGLQFLIQYYNGEERAKGNILERFSAQQFPDLHSELNLSSLELGDSALYFCASSATGVSSHEQYFGPGTRLTVT.

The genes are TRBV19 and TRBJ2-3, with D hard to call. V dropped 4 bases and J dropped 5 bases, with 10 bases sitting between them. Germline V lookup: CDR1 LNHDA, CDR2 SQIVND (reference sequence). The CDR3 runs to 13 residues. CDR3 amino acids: CASSTPLLDTQYF. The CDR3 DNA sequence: TGTGCCAGTAGTACCCCTCTCCTAGATACGCAGTATTTT. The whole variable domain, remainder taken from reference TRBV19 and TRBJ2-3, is DGGITQSPKYLFRKEGQNVTLSCEQNLNHDAMYWYRQDPGQGLRLIYYSQIVNDFQKGDIAEGYSVSREKKESFPLTVTSAQKNPTAFYLCASSTPLLDTQYFGPGTRLTVL.

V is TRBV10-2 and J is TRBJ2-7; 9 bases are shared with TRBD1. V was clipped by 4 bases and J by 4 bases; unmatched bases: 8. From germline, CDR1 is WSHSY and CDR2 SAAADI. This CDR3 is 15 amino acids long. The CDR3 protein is CASSGNDRGSYEQYF. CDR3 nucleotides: TGCGCCAGCAGTGGGAATGACAGGGGGTCGTACGAGCAGTACTTC.